This T cell receptor beta chain was sequenced for a study of shared clonotypes between healthy human individuals. The ends were cut back, 2 bases at V and 6 bases at J, with 11 bases in the middle. CDR3 length equals 14 residues. Per germline, CDR1 LGHNA and CDR2 YSLEER. Study-level findings and limits: Clonotype sharing levels among donors were expected to vary with sequencing depth.

A note on this clone: Antigen: not known.

The method was immunoSEQ multiplex PCR; TCRdb's version includes in-frame clones alone and lacks a portion of them. The sample holds about 2 million clones, over 85% seen once. In the naive CD8 group, cells lacked CD45RO and were positively selected for CCR7, so terminally differentiated effector memory CD45RA+ cells were left out. The chain recombines TRBV4-3 with TRBJ2-1; D uncertain. This TCR was sampled from a man aged 18 to 30 in good health. The sequenced sample was naive CD8+ T cells sorted from blood. The CDR3 DNA sequence: TGCGCCAGCAGCCAAAGTTCCGGGTTCAATGAGCAGTTCTTC. It specifies CASSQSSGFNEQFF.